Below, 14 T cell receptor beta chains from the same sample are listed, as sequenced in a study of PD-L1 blockade in urothelial cancer. Libraries were prepared by immunoSEQ multiplex PCR; TCRdb keeps only in-frame clonotypes and omits some of them. The repertoire includes about 80,000 clones, about nine tenths of them detected once, and about 6% sits in the top ten. Sequenced material: PBMCs, taken around atezolizumab (anti-PD-L1) treatment. The receptors come from a woman between 70 and 85 years old with urothelial cancer.

The chain recombines TRBV27 with TRBJ2-7; 7 bases map to TRBD1. Losses at the gene ends were 5 bases for V and 2 bases for J; bases not matched to a gene: 9. Germline V gene sequence: CDR1 MNHEY, CDR2 SMNVEV (reference sequence). The CDR3 consists of 15 residues. In DNA form, the CDR3 reads TGTGCCAGCAGTCTTCAGGGGGATATGACCTACGAGCAGTACTTC. It is translated as CASSLQGDMTYEQYF.

The chain combines TRBV5-6 with TRBJ2-7, with 10 bases that match TRBD1. CDR1 and CDR2 (germline): SGHDT, YYEEEE. CDR3 length equals 14 residues. V was pared by 3 bases and J by 3 bases, with 3 bases of the junction left unmatched. CDR3 amino acids: CASSSGTGVYEQYF. Here the CDR3 DNA reads TGTGCCAGCAGCTCCGGGACAGGGGTCTACGAGCAGTACTTC.

This chain links TRBV7-7 with TRBJ2-1, with 13 nucleotides matching TRBD2. Germline V gene sequence: CDR1 SSHAT, CDR2 FNYEAQ (reference sequence). The CDR3 spans 16 residues. V lost 3 bases, J lost 6 bases, and 5 bases stayed unmatched. As DNA, the CDR3 is TGTGCCAGCAGCTTGGAACTAGCGGGAGGGCCCAATGAGCAGTTCTTC. It specifies CASSLELAGGPNEQFF.

The sample holds one count of this clone. V gene TRBV5-1 combines with J gene TRBJ2-5, with 7 nucleotides matching TRBD1. Germline CDR1 is SGHRS and CDR2 is YFSETQ. The CDR3 loop spans 15 amino acids. The trim removed 0 bases at V and 5 bases at J, leaving 7 bases unmatched. Written as DNA, the CDR3 is TGCGCCAGCAGCTTGGCCAGACAGGGAAGGGAGACCCAGTACTTC. Protein: CASSLARQGRETQYF. Together with reference TRBV5-1 and TRBJ2-5, the CDR3 gives the full variable domain: KAGVTQTPRYLIKTRGQQVTLSCSPISGHRSVSWYQQTPGQGLQFLFEYFSETQRNKGNFPGRFSGRQFSNSRSEMNVSTLELGDSALYLCASSLARQGRETQYFGPGTRLLVL.

The genes are TRBV27 and TRBJ1-4; D might be TRBD1 (5 bases). Looked up from germline, CDR1 is MNHEY and CDR2 is SMNVEV (reference sequence). CDR3 length: 18 amino acids. V lost 5 bases, J lost 5 bases, and 24 bases lay in between. CDR3 in amino acids: CASSPNPLLRAPNEKLFF. In DNA form, the CDR3 reads TGTGCCAGCAGTCCCAACCCATTACTCAGGGCCCCGAATGAAAAACTGTTTTTT.

V and J are TRBV6-1 and TRBJ2-3; 9 nucleotides line up with TRBD1. This CDR3 region has 17 residues. Germline lookup yields CDR1 MNHNS and CDR2 SASEGT. With 0 bases clipped from V and 6 bases from J, the junction kept 10 bases outside the gene matches. The CDR3 sequence: CASSEALGTGIMDTQYF. The DNA for the CDR3 is TGTGCCAGCAGTGAAGCGCTCGGGACAGGGATCATGGATACGCAGTATTTT.

This chain connects TRBV29-1 to TRBJ2-7, with 11 bases that match TRBD1. The CDR3 spans 13 residues. Per germline, CDR1 SQVTM and CDR2 ANQGSEA. V shed 8 bases and J 6 bases; nucleotides not matched to a gene: 9. CDR3 sequence reads: CSLQIGTGGEQYF. The CDR3 nucleotides read TGCAGCTTACAGATCGGGACAGGGGGCGAGCAGTACTTC.

Concerning this clone: The junction departs from the called germline gene at one end, perhaps through a read error. This chain links TRBV27 with TRBJ2-1; no reliable D call. CDR3 size: 15 residues. Germline CDR1 and CDR2: MNHEY and SMNVEV (reference sequence). CDR3 DNA sequence: TGTGCCAGCAGTTTATCCGGTAGCTCCCACAATGAGCAGTTCTTC. This gives the protein CASSLSGSSHNEQFF.

J is TRBJ2-3 and V is TRBV4-2, with 12 nucleotides matching TRBD2. J was trimmed by 4 bases and V by 0 bases; bases with no gene match: 5. Germline assignment: CDR1 LGHNA and CDR2 YNFKEQ. The CDR3 contains 17 residues. The CDR3 sequence: CASSQDALAGGPDTQYF. The CDR3, as DNA: TGTGCCAGCAGCCAAGATGCCCTAGCGGGAGGGCCAGATACGCAGTATTTT.

The chain carries TRBV19 and TRBJ2-3; 12 nucleotides match TRBD2. V dropped 5 bases and J dropped 3; count of bases not matched to a gene: 6. CDR1 and CDR2 from the germline V gene are LNHDA and SQIVND (reference sequence). There are 16 residues in the CDR3. The CDR3 DNA reads as TGTGCCAGTAGTTTGCTAGCGGGGGGGAGTACAGATACGCAGTATTTT. The encoded protein is CASSLLAGGSTDTQYF.

The chain couples TRBV6-6 to TRBJ1-1; 8 positions match TRBD1. Looked up from germline, CDR1 is MNHNY and CDR2 is SVGAGI (reference sequence). This CDR3 spans 13 amino acids. Trimming cost V 11 bases and J 1 base; bases outside gene matches: 6. The CDR3 region is CAVRTGRNTEAFF. In DNA, the CDR3 is TGTGCCGTACGGACAGGGAGGAACACTGAAGCTTTCTTT.

The chain uses TRBV27 and TRBJ1-5; tentatively, D is TRBD1 (6 bases). The CDR3 covers 15 residues. Per the germline V gene, CDR1 is MNHEY and CDR2 is SMNVEV (reference sequence). V was trimmed by 3 bases and J by 6 bases, leaving 15 bases between them. The CDR3 DNA sequence: TGTGCCAGCAGTTTGGGAGGGGGTCGGGGTCAGCCCCAGCATTTT. It translates to CASSLGGGRGQPQHF.

The chain is built from TRBV6-8 and TRBJ2-5; 9 nucleotides match TRBD1. The CDR3 loop spans 16 amino acids. Germline V gives CDR1 MNHGY, CDR2 SAAAGT. After removal of 4 bases from V and 0 bases from J, the junction contained 6 bases not matched to a gene. CDR3 residues: CASSWPRTGDQETQYF. CDR3 coding DNA: TGTGCCAGCAGTTGGCCCCGGACAGGGGACCAAGAGACCCAGTACTTC.

The V and J genes are TRBV5-1 and TRBJ2-1; 8 nucleotides match TRBD1. Germline V gene lookup returns CDR1 SGHRS and CDR2 YFSETQ. This CDR3 has 14 residues. Trimming at V came to 3 bases and at J to 8 bases, leaving 7 bases not matched to a gene. CDR3 loop: CASSSRQGSDEQFF. In DNA, the CDR3 is TGCGCCAGCAGCTCACGACAGGGGTCCGATGAGCAGTTCTTC.